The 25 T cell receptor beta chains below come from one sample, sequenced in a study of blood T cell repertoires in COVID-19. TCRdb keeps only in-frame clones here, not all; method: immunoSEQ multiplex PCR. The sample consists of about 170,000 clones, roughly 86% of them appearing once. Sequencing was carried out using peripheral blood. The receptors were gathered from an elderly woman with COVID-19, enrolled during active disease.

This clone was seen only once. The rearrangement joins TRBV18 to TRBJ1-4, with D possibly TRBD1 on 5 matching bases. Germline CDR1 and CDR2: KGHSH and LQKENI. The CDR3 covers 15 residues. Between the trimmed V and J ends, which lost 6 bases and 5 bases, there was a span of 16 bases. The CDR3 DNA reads TGTGCCAGCTCGGCCCGTCGGACACCAAATGAAAAACTGTTTTTT. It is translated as CASSARRTPNEKLFF.

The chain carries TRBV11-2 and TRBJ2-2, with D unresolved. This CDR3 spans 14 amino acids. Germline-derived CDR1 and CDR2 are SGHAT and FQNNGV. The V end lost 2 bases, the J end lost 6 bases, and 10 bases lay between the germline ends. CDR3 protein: CASSLLESAGELFF. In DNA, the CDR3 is TGTGCCAGCAGCTTATTAGAGTCCGCCGGGGAGCTGTTTTTT. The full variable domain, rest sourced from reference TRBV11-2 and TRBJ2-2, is EAGVAQSPRYKIIEKRQSVAFWCNPISGHATLYWYQQILGQGPKLLIQFQNNGVVDDSQLPKDRFSAERLKGVDSTLKIQPAKLEDSAVYLCASSLLESAGELFFGEGSRLTVL.

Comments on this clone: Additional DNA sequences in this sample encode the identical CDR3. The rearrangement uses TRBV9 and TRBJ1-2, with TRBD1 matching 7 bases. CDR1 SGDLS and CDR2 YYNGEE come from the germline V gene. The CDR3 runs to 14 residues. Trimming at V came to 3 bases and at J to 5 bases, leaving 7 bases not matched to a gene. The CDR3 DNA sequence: TGTGCCAGCAGCGCCACAGGGGTTTTTTATGGCTACACCTTC. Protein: CASSATGVFYGYTF.

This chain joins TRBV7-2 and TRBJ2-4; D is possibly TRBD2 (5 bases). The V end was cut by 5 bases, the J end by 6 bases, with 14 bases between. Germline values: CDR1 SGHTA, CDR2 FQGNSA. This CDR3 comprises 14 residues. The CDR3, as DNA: TGTGCCAGCAGCGACGCTAGCTCAAGAAACATTCAGTACTTC. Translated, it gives CASSDASSRNIQYF.

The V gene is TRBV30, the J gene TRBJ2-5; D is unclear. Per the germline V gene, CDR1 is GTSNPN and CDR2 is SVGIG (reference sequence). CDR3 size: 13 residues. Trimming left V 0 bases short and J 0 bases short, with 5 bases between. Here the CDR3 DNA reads TGTGCCTGGAGTGTCACATACCAAGAGACCCAGTACTTC. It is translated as CAWSVTYQETQYF. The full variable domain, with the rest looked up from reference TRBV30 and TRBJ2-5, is SQTIHQWPATLVQPVGSPLSLECTVEGTSNPNLYWYRQAAGRGLQLLFYSVGIGQISSEVPQNLSASRPQDRQFILSSKKLLLSDSGFYLCAWSVTYQETQYFGPGTRLLVL.

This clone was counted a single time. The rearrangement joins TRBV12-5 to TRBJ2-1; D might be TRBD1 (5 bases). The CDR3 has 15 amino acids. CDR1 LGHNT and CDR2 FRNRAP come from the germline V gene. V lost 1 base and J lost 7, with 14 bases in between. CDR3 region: CASGLGGPPLNEQFF. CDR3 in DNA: TGTGCTAGTGGTTTGGGGGGCCCCCCTTTGAATGAGCAGTTCTTC.

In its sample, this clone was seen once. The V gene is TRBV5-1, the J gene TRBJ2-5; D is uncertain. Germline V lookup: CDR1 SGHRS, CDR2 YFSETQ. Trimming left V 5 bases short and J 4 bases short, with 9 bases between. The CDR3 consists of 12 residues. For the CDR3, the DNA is TGCGCCAGCAGGCTAGTAGGAGAGACCCAGTACTTC. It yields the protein CASRLVGETQYF. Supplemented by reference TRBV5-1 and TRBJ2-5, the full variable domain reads KAGVTQTPRYLIKTRGQQVTLSCSPISGHRSVSWYQQTPGQGLQFLFEYFSETQRNKGNFPGRFSGRQFSNSRSEMNVSTLELGDSALYLCASRLVGETQYFGPGTRLLVL.

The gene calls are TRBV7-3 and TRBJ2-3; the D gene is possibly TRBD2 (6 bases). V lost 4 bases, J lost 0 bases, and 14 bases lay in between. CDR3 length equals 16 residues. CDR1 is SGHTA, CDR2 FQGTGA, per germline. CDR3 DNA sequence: TGTGCCAGCAGCTCAAGGAGGGCAGGTAGCACAGATACGCAGTATTTT. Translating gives CASSSRRAGSTDTQYF.

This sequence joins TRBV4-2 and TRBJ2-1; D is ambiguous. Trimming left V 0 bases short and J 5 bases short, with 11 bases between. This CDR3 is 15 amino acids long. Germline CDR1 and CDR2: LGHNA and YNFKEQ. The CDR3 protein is CASSQDRWSNNEQFF. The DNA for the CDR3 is TGTGCCAGCAGCCAAGATCGGTGGAGTAACAATGAGCAGTTCTTC.

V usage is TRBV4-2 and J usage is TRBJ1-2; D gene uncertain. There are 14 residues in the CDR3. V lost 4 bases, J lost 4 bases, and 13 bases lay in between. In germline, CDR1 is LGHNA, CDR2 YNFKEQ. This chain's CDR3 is CASSPPQEGYGYTF. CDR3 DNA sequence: TGTGCCAGCAGCCCGCCGCAGGAGGGCTATGGCTACACCTTC.

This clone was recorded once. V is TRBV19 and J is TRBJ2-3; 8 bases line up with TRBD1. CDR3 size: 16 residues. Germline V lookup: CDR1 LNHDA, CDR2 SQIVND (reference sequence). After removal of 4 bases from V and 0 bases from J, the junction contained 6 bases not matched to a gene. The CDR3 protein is CASSTPRTGSTDTQYF. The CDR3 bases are TGTGCCAGTAGTACACCACGGACAGGGAGCACAGATACGCAGTATTTT.

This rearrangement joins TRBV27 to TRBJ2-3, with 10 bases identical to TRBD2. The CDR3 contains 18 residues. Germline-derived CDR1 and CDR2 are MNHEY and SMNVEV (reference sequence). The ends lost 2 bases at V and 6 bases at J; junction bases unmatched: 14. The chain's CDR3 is CASSLQSVLAGFVDTQYF. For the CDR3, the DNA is TGTGCCAGCAGTTTACAATCCGTACTAGCGGGATTTGTCGATACGCAGTATTTT.

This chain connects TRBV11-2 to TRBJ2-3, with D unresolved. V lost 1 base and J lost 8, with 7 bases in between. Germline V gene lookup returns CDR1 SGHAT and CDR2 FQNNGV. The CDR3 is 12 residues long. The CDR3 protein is CASSLGVGTQYF. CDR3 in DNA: TGTGCCAGCAGCTTAGGAGTCGGTACGCAGTATTTT.

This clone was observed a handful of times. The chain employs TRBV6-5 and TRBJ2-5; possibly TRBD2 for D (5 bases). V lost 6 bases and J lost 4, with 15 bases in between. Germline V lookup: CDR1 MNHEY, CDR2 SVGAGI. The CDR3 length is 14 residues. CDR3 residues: CASREGPRIETQYF. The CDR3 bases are TGTGCCAGCAGAGAGGGCCCCCGAATAGAGACCCAGTACTTC.

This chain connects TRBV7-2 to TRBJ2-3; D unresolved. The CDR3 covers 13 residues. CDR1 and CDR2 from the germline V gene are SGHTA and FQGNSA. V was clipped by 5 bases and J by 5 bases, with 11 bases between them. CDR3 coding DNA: TGTGCCAGCAGCCCCAAGCCAGGAGATACGCAGTATTTT. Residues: CASSPKPGDTQYF.

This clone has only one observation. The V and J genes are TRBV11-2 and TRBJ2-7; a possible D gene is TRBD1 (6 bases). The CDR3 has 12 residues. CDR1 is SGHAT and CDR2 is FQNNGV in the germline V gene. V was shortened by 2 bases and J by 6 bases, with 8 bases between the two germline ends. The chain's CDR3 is CASSLLQGEQYF. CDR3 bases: TGTGCCAGCAGCTTACTACAGGGCGAGCAGTACTTC. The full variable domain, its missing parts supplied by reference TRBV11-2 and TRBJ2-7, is EAGVAQSPRYKIIEKRQSVAFWCNPISGHATLYWYQQILGQGPKLLIQFQNNGVVDDSQLPKDRFSAERLKGVDSTLKIQPAKLEDSAVYLCASSLLQGEQYFGPGTRLTVT.

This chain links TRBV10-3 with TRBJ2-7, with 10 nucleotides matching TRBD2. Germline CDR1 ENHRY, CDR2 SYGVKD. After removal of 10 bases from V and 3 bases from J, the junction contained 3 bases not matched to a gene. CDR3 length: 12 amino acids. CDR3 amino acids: CATRLAGYEQYF. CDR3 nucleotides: TGTGCCACCAGACTAGCGGGCTACGAGCAGTACTTC.

The CDR3 spells CASSLSPGQPQHF. The CDR3 DNA reads as TGTGCCAGCAGTTTGAGCCCCGGTCAGCCCCAGCATTTT. V is TRBV6-6 and J is TRBJ1-5; D ambiguous. Trimming stripped 4 bases from V and 6 bases from J, with 10 bases between. CDR1 MNHNY and CDR2 SVGAGI come from the germline V gene (reference sequence). The CDR3 extends over 13 amino acids.

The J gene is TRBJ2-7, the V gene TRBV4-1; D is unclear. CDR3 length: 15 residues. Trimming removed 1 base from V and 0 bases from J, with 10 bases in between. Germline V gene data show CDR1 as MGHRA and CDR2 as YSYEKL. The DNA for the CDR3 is TGCGCCAGCAGCCAAGGGCGGCAGACCTCCTACGAGCAGTACTTC. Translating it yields CASSQGRQTSYEQYF.

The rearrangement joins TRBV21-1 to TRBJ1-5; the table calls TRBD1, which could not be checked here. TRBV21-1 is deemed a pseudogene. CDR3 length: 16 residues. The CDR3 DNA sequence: TGTGCCAGCAGCAAAGCGAGAGGGGGCGCCTGGCAGCCCCAGCATTTT. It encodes CASSKARGGAWQPQHF.

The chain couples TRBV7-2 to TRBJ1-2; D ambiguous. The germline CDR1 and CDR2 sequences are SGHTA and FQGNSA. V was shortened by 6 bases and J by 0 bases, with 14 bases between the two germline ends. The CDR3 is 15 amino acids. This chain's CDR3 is CASSKGALANYGYTF. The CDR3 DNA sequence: TGTGCCAGCAGTAAGGGAGCCTTAGCTAACTATGGCTACACCTTC.

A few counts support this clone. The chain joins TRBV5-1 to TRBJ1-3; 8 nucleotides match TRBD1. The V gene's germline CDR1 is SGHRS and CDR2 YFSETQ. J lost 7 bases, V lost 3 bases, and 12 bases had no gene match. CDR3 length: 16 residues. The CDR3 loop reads CASSSEGGQGWNTIYF. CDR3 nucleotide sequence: TGCGCCAGCAGCTCCGAAGGAGGACAGGGCTGGAACACCATATATTTT.

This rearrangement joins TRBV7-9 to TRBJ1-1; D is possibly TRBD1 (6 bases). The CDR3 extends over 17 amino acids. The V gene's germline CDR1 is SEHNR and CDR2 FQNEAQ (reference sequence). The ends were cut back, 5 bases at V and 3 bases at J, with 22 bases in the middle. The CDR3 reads CASSQGTAGVSDTEAFF. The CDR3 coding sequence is TGTGCCAGCAGCCAGGGGACCGCCGGGGTGTCGGACACTGAAGCTTTCTTT.

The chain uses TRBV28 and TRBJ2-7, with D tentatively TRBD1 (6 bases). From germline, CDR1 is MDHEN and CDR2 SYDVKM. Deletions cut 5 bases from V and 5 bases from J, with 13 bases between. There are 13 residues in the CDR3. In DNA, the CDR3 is TGTGCCAGCAGTGGGGGCATGGGCCACGAGCAGTACTTC. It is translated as CASSGGMGHEQYF.

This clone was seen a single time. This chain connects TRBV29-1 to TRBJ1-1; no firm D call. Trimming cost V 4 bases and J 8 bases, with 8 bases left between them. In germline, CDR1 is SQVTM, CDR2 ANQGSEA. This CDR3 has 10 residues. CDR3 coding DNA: TGCAGCGTTGGACCGGGGGAAGCTTTCTTT. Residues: CSVGPGEAFF.